These 18 T cell receptor beta chains were sequenced from one sample in a study of cytomegalovirus exposure and HLA in healthy donors (dated by TCRdb to 2017 to 2019). Libraries were built with the immunoSEQ multiplex PCR assay. As stored in TCRdb, this immuneACCESS dataset retains in-frame rearrangements with V and J assigned. A fraction of the clones does not appear; measured against another copy, unresolved V genes explain less than half of the discrepancy, and the remainder lacks a known reason. In all, the sample holds roughly 60,000 clones, and 92% of those were seen once. In total, the top ten clones hold roughly 1.3% of the sample. The sequenced material came from PBMCs. The receptors were gathered from a woman under 30 in good health and CMV-seronegative.

This chain links TRBV5-4 with TRBJ2-1, with D unclear. The V end was cut by 2 bases, the J end by 1 base, with 13 bases between. CDR1 SGHNT and CDR2 YYREEE come from the germline V gene (reference sequence). CDR3 length: 16 residues. This chain's CDR3 is CASSLGADQSYNEQFF. CDR3 bases: TGTGCCAGCAGCTTAGGAGCCGACCAATCCTACAATGAGCAGTTCTTC.

This rearrangement joins TRBV28 to TRBJ2-5; TRBD1 agrees at 9 bases. V was clipped by 3 bases and J by 4 bases; unmatched bases: 9. The CDR3 spans 16 residues. Germline V lookup: CDR1 MDHEN, CDR2 SYDVKM. The CDR3 loop is CASSFPGGTGLETQYF. CDR3 nucleotides: TGTGCCAGCAGTTTCCCCGGCGGGACAGGGCTAGAGACCCAGTACTTC.

The J gene is TRBJ2-7, the V gene TRBV6-5; D is unresolved. Germline V gives CDR1 MNHEY, CDR2 SVGAGI. V was shortened by 6 bases and J by 2 bases, with 8 bases between the two germline ends. This CDR3 contains 12 residues. The CDR3 DNA reads as TGTGCCAGCAGCCGCGACACCTACGAGCAGTACTTC. This codes for CASSRDTYEQYF.

The V and J genes are TRBV18 and TRBJ1-2; 7 bases agree with TRBD1. Germline-derived CDR1 and CDR2 are KGHSH and LQKENI. Unmatched junction bases numbered 8, after V lost 5 bases and J lost 5 bases. CDR3 size: 14 residues. Here the CDR3 DNA reads TGTGCCAGCTCAACCAGGACAGGCCCTTATGGCTACACCTTC. Amino acids: CASSTRTGPYGYTF.

The CDR3 sequence: CASSLRGGGRATETQYF. The CDR3 coding sequence is TGTGCCAGCAGCTTGAGAGGCGGCGGGAGGGCCACAGAGACCCAGTACTTC. The chain carries TRBV5-4 and TRBJ2-5; 9 nucleotides align to TRBD2. Germline CDR1 and CDR2: SGHNT and YYREEE (reference sequence). Trimming took 1 base from V and 4 from J; bases not matched to a gene: 11. The CDR3 runs 17 residues.

V usage is TRBV28 and J usage is TRBJ2-6; 7 nucleotides line up with TRBD2. The junction had 3 bases not matched to a gene; V was cut back by 3 bases and J by 4 bases. Germline CDR1 reads MDHEN; CDR2 reads SYDVKM. The CDR3 has 15 amino acids. Here the CDR3 reads CASSLGGTGANVLTF. The CDR3 region has the DNA TGTGCCAGCAGTTTGGGGGGGACCGGGGCCAACGTCCTGACTTTC. Based on the CDR3 plus reference TRBV28 and TRBJ2-6, the full variable domain is DVKVTQSSRYLVKRTGEKVFLECVQDMDHENMFWYRQDPGLGLRLIYFSYDVKMKEKGDIPEGYSVSREKKERFSLILESASTNQTSMYLCASSLGGTGANVLTFGAGSRLTVL.

The CDR3 bases are TGTGCCAGCAGTGAACATTTTTCCTACGAGCAGTACTTC. Translation: CASSEHFSYEQYF. This rearrangement joins TRBV6-1 to TRBJ2-7; D call uncertain. V lost 2 bases and J lost 1, with 6 bases in between. There are 13 residues in the CDR3. CDR1 is MNHNS and CDR2 is SASEGT in the germline V gene.

CDR3 region: CASSLERGATDTQYF. For the CDR3, the DNA is TGCGCCAGCAGCTTGGAGCGGGGGGCCACAGATACGCAGTATTTT. This chain links TRBV5-1 with TRBJ2-3, with 9 bases lining up with TRBD2. Germline values: CDR1 SGHRS, CDR2 YFSETQ. The CDR3 loop spans 15 amino acids. J gave up 2 bases and V 0 bases, and 1 base lay outside the gene matches.

The rearrangement joins TRBV19 to TRBJ2-1; tentative D call: TRBD2 (6 bases). The CDR3 covers 13 residues. Germline lookup yields CDR1 LNHDA and CDR2 SQIVND (reference sequence). V lost 6 bases and J 7 bases, leaving 13 bases between the germline ends. The CDR3 DNA is TGTGCCAGTAGCAACCTAAGCGGGAATGAGCAGTTCTTC. Its translation: CASSNLSGNEQFF.

The V and J genes are TRBV27 and TRBJ1-2; D is possibly TRBD1 (5 bases). Germline lookup yields CDR1 MNHEY and CDR2 SMNVEV (reference sequence). V gave up 5 bases and J gave up 0 bases, with 22 bases separating them. The CDR3 covers 18 residues. CDR3 region: CASSPQTASYTPNYGYTF. The CDR3 DNA reads TGTGCCAGCAGTCCACAGACAGCTTCATATACTCCTAACTATGGCTACACCTTC.

This sequence joins TRBV5-4 and TRBJ2-1, with D possibly matching TRBD1 (6 bases). This CDR3 has 15 residues. Germline V gene sequence: CDR1 SGHNT, CDR2 YYREEE (reference sequence). V lost 4 bases and J lost 4, with 15 bases in between. The CDR3 spells CASSQQGTGYNEQFF. Written as DNA, the CDR3 is TGTGCCAGCAGCCAACAGGGAACAGGGTACAATGAGCAGTTCTTC.

This clone was found once. The CDR3 region is CASSQDTVYGYTF. As DNA, the CDR3 is TGTGCCAGCAGCCAAGACACAGTCTATGGCTACACCTTC. The chain combines TRBV4-2 with TRBJ1-2; D not resolved. This CDR3 spans 13 amino acids. V was shortened by 0 bases and J by 4 bases, with 6 bases between the two germline ends. Germline V gene sequence: CDR1 LGHNA, CDR2 YNFKEQ.

The count of this clone is one. This sequence joins TRBV7-9 and TRBJ2-1, with D uncertain. The germline CDR1 and CDR2 sequences are SEHNR and FQNEAQ (reference sequence). This CDR3 comprises 13 residues. V shed 5 bases and J shed 7 bases, with 12 bases lying between them. The CDR3 region is CASSPFERNEQFF. The DNA of the CDR3 is TGTGCCAGCAGCCCATTCGAGAGGAATGAGCAGTTCTTC.

The genes are TRBV7-9 and TRBJ1-5; D is uncertain. CDR3 length: 15 residues. CDR1 and CDR2 from the germline V gene are SEHNR and FQNEAQ (reference sequence). V lost 6 bases and J lost 2, with 14 bases in between. CDR3 sequence (DNA): TGTGCCAGCAGGCCTGGTCCGGGTGGCAATCAGCCCCAGCATTTT. Translating it yields CASRPGPGGNQPQHF.

V usage is TRBV7-2 and J usage is TRBJ2-7, with 7 bases lining up with TRBD1. The CDR3 contains 15 residues. Germline lookup yields CDR1 SGHTA and CDR2 FQGNSA. The ends lost 7 bases at V and 2 bases at J; junction bases unmatched: 11. In nucleotides, the CDR3 is TGTGCCAGCATCGGACCGGGACAGCGAACCTACGAGCAGTACTTC. It specifies CASIGPGQRTYEQYF.

This chain connects TRBV27 to TRBJ2-7, with TRBD2 matching 8 bases. J gave up 2 bases and V 6 bases, and 3 bases lay outside the gene matches. This CDR3 spans 13 amino acids. Germline CDR1 MNHEY, CDR2 SMNVEV (reference sequence). CDR3 region: CASRGLAPYEQYF. The CDR3 DNA is TGTGCCAGCAGAGGACTAGCCCCCTACGAGCAGTACTTC.

The genes are TRBV28 and TRBJ1-2; weak D call: TRBD1 (6 bases). CDR1 is MDHEN, CDR2 SYDVKM, per germline. Trimming took 8 bases from V and 7 from J, leaving 14 bases between them. This CDR3 contains 12 residues. The CDR3 protein is CASRPPGAGYTF. Here the CDR3 DNA reads TGTGCCAGCCGACCCCCAGGGGCTGGCTACACCTTC.

The gene calls are TRBV21-1 and TRBJ2-7; the table's D call, TRBD2, was not checked against the DNA. TRBV21-1 is tagged as a pseudogene. The CDR3 is 15 amino acids. CDR3 in amino acids: CASSKSGPLPYEQYF. DNA of the CDR3: TGTGCCAGCAGCAAGAGCGGTCCCCTCCCCTACGAGCAGTACTTC.